The T cell receptor beta chain described here comes from a study of CD4+ T cells in melanoma. Findings and limits, study-wide: Reportedly, melanoma neoantigen-specific CD4+ T cells showed varied differentiation states.

A word on this clone: The antigen is undetermined.

The CDR3 sequence is 14 residues long. Per the germline V gene, CDR1 is MNHEY and CDR2 is SVGAGI. V was clipped by 8 bases and J by 7 bases; unmatched bases: 14. Profiled with immunoSEQ multiplex PCR; TCRdb holds only in-frame clones, not every one. The table has 9,500 to 13,000 clones, around 79% seen once. The sample taken for sequencing was cells from a culture (not recorded whether cultured in vitro). The source of this sequence is a human donor with melanoma. This rearrangement joins TRBV6-5 to TRBJ2-7; 7 bases are shared with TRBD2. CDR3 sequence (DNA): TGTGCCAGCTCCGCGACCACTCGGGGGGAGGAGCAGTACTTC. This translates into CASSATTRGEEQYF.